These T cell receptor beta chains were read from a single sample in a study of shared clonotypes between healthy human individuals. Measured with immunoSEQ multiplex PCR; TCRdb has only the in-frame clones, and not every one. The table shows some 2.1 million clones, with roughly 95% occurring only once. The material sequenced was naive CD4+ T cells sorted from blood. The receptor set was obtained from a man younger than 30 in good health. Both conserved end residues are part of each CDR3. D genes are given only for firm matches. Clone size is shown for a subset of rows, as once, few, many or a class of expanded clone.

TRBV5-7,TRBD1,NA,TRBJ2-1,CASSPDRGWNEQFF,TGTGCCAGCAGCCCGGACAGGGGATGGAATGAGCAGTTCTTC
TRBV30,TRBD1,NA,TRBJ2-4,CAGTGEDIQYF,TGTGCCGGGACAGGGGAGGACATTCAGTACTTC
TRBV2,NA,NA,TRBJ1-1,CASSETTGNTEAFF,TGTGCCAGCAGTGAGACGACAGGGAACACTGAAGCTTTCTTT
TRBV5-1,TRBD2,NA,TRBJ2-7,CASSSIAGVGEQYF,TGCGCCAGCAGCTCAATAGCGGGAGTAGGAGAGCAGTACTTC
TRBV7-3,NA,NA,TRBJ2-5,CASSLKNQETQYF,TGTGCCAGCAGCTTAAAGAACCAAGAGACCCAGTACTTC
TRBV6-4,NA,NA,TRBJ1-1,CASSAGQFTEAFF,TGTGCCAGCAGTGCTGGACAGTTCACTGAAGCTTTCTTT
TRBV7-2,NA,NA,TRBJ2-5,CASSDPGSYPMETQYF,TGTGCCAGCAGCGACCCGGGATCCTACCCGATGGAGACCCAGTACTTC
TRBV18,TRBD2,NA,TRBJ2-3,CASSPLSGGPSSTDTQYF,TGTGCCAGCTCACCCCTTAGCGGGGGCCCCTCTAGCACAGATACGCAGTATTTT
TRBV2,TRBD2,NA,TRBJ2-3,CASREGTSGRGTDTQYF,TGTGCCAGCAGGGAGGGGACTAGCGGGAGGGGCACAGATACGCAGTATTTT
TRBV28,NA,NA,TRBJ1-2,CASSDMTRGHYGYTF,TGTGCCAGCAGCGACATGACCCGAGGCCACTATGGCTACACCTTC
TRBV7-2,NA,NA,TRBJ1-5,CASSLVSVAFSGHQPQHF,TGTGCCAGCAGCTTAGTATCGGTGGCGTTCAGCGGTCATCAGCCCCAGCATTTT
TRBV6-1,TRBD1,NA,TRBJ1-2,CASSTKTGTVYGYTF,TGTGCCAGCAGTACTAAAACCGGGACAGTCTATGGCTACACCTTC
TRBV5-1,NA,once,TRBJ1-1,CASSLESGGEEAFF,TGCGCCAGCAGCTTGGAATCGGGGGGCGAAGAAGCTTTCTTT
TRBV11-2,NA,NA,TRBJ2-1,CASSLDPSSYNEQFF,TGTGCCAGCAGTCTGGACCCGAGCTCCTACAATGAGCAGTTCTTC
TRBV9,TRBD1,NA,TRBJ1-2,CASSVDRGGYGYTF,TGTGCCAGCAGCGTAGACAGGGGTGGCTATGGCTACACCTTC
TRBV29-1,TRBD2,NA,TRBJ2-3,CSADLAGDPDTQYF,TGCAGCGCGGATCTAGCGGGGGATCCAGATACGCAGTATTTT
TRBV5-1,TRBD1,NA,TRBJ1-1,CASSALGQGNTEAFF,TGCGCCAGCAGCGCGCTCGGACAGGGTAACACTGAAGCTTTCTTT
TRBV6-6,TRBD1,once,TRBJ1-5,CASRNDRAQGNQPQHF,TGTGCCAGCAGGAACGACAGGGCCCAGGGCAATCAGCCCCAGCATTTT
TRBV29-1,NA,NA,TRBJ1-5,CSVGYSSNQPQHF,TGCAGCGTTGGATACAGTAGCAATCAGCCCCAGCATTTT
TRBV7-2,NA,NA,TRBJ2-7,CASSLRREQYF,TGTGCCAGCAGCTTAAGGCGCGAGCAGTACTTC
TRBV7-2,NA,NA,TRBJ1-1,CASSVGRGNTEAFF,TGTGCCAGCAGCGTAGGGAGGGGGAACACTGAAGCTTTCTTT
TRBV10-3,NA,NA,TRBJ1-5,CAISQGAGNQPQHF,TGTGCCATCAGCCAGGGTGCGGGCAATCAGCCCCAGCATTTT
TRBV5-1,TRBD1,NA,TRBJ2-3,CASSAYYTGESTDTQYF,TGCGCCAGCAGCGCCTATTATACAGGGGAGAGCACAGATACGCAGTATTTT
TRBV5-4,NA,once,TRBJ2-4,CASSLWDLAKNIQYF,TGTGCCAGCAGCTTGTGGGATTTAGCCAAAAACATTCAGTACTTC
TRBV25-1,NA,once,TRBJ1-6,CASRPSGSYNSPLHF,TGTGCCAGCAGGCCCTCCGGCTCCTATAATTCACCCCTCCACTTT
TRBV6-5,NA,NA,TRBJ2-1,CASSYSTGGEQFF,TGTGCCAGCAGTTACAGCACAGGAGGAGAGCAGTTCTTC
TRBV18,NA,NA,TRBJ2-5,CASSPPGVSTQYF,TGTGCCAGCTCACCACCCGGGGTCTCGACCCAGTACTTC
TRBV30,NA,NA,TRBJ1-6,CAWKISETASPPLHF,TGTGCCTGGAAAATTTCCGAGACAGCTTCTCCCCCCCTCCACTTT
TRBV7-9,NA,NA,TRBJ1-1,CASSLRQLNTEAFF,TGTGCCAGCAGCTTACGCCAGCTGAACACTGAAGCTTTCTTT
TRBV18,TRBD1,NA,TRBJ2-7,CASSLGTGNSYEQYF,TGTGCCAGCTCACTCGGGACAGGGAATTCCTACGAGCAGTACTTC
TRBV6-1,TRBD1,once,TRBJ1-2,CAGRQGSFGYTF,TGTGCCGGCCGACAGGGATCTTTCGGCTACACCTTC
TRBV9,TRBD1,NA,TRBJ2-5,CASSARQGQETQYF,TGTGCCAGCAGCGCTCGACAGGGCCAAGAGACCCAGTACTTC
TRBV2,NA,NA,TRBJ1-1,CASSLAPSKNTEAFF,TGTGCCAGCAGTCTGGCCCCCAGTAAGAACACTGAAGCTTTCTTT
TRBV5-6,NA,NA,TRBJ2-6,CASSTIEGSEVGANVLTF,TGTGCCAGCAGCACAATAGAGGGGAGCGAAGTTGGGGCCAACGTCCTGACTTTC
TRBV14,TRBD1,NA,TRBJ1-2,CASRVNRGINYGYTF,TGTGCCAGCAGAGTCAACAGGGGTATTAACTATGGCTACACCTTC
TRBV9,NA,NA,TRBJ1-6,CASSVASGSAHSPLHF,TGTGCCAGCAGCGTAGCGTCAGGGAGTGCCCATTCACCCCTCCACTTT
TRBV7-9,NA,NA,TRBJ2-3,CASSLAGDSASTDTQYF,TGTGCCAGCAGCTTAGCTGGGGACTCCGCTAGCACAGATACGCAGTATTTT